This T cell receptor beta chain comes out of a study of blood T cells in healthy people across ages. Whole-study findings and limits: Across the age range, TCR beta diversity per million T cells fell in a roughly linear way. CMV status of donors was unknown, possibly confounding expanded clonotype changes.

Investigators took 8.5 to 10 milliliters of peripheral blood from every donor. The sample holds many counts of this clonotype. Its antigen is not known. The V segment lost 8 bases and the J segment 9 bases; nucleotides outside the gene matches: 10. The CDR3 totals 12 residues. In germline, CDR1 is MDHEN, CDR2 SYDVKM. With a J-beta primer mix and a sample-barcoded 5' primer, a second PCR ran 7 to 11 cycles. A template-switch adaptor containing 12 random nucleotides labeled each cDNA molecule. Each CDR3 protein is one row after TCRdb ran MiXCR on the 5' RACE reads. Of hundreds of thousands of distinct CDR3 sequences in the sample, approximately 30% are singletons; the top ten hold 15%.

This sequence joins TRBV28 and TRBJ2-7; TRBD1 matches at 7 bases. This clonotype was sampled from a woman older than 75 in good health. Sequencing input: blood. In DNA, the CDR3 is TGTGCCAGCGTTACTAGGGGGCTCGGGCAGTACTTC. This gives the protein CASVTRGLGQYF.